These T cell receptor beta chains were read from a single sample in a study of T cell repertoires in cytomegalovirus infection. TCRdb processed the reads anew with MiXCR; each CDR3 protein has one entry. The table lists about 320,000 distinct CDR3 sequences, 9.5% of them singletons. Sequenced material: PBMCs. The source of these receptors is a human donor in good health (CMV status not recorded). Some clones in this sample may be carry-over from other donors' samples. Each CDR3 is given with its conserved first and last residue. The order of the fields is clone size, J gene, V gene, D gene, CDR3 protein, CDR3 DNA. A D gene is named only where the DNA matches it firmly. Expanded clones get a size class; other rows say once, few or many, or leave the size out.

. TRBJ2-3 TRBV28 . CASSLVSGTDTQYF TGTGCCAGCAGCCTTGTTAGCGGCACAGATACGCAGTATTTT
many TRBJ1-1 TRBV7-9 . CASSTGFGVNTEAFF TGTGCCAGCAGCACAGGGTTCGGGGTGAACACTGAAGCTTTCTTT
few TRBJ1-2 TRBV30 . CAWSVGGYYGYTF TGTGCCTGGAGTGTGGGGGGGTACTATGGCTACACCTTC
few TRBJ2-1 TRBV11-3 . CASSLGGNGEQFF TGTGCCAGCAGCTTGGGCGGTAACGGTGAGCAGTTCTTC
few TRBJ1-5 TRBV12-3/TRBV12-4 TRBD1 CASSFTGGSNQPQHF TGTGCCAGCAGTTTTACAGGGGGTAGCAATCAGCCCCAGCATTTT
. TRBJ2-1 TRBV20-1 TRBD2 CSAIQLAGTYNEQFF TGCAGTGCTATCCAACTAGCGGGTACCTACAATGAGCAGTTCTTC
few TRBJ1-3 TRBV7-2 . CASSLEFSGNTIYF TGTGCCAGCAGCTTAGAATTCTCTGGAAACACCATATATTTT
many TRBJ2-7 TRBV7-2 . CASSQTPSDEQYF TGTGCCAGCAGCCAGACCCCTAGTGATGAGCAGTACTTC
many TRBJ1-3 TRBV11-2 . CASSLGGSPGNTIYF TGTGCCAGCAGCTTAGGGGGGTCTCCTGGAAACACCATATATTTT
few TRBJ2-1 TRBV7-9 . CASSLYRSPYNEQFF TGTGCCAGCAGCTTATACCGTTCCCCTTACAATGAGCAGTTCTTC
many TRBJ1-2 TRBV28 . CASSLLRRESGYTF TGTGCCAGCAGTTTATTAAGACGAGAGAGCGGCTACACCTTC
few TRBJ1-5 TRBV19 . CASSIMDRVLENQPQHF TGTGCCAGTAGTATCATGGATAGGGTTTTGGAAAATCAGCCCCAGCATTTT
. TRBJ2-6 TRBV6-5 . CASSYLGPSGANVLTF TGTGCCAGCAGTTATCTGGGGCCCTCTGGGGCCAACGTCCTGACTTTC
. TRBJ2-3 TRBV12-5 . CASGSGFTDTQYF TGTGCTAGTGGTTCAGGTTTCACAGATACGCAGTATTTT
few TRBJ2-1 TRBV28 . CASSFGTYNEQFF TGTGCCAGCAGTTTTGGGACCTACAATGAGCAGTTCTTC
few TRBJ2-1 TRBV7-2 TRBD2 CASSLEEWLAGYGANEQFF TGTGCCAGCAGCTTAGAGGAGTGGCTAGCGGGGTATGGGGCCAATGAGCAGTTCTTC
. TRBJ1-6 TRBV4-3 TRBD1 CASSQDPGTGSNSPLHF TGCGCCAGCAGCCAAGATCCCGGGACAGGGTCAAATTCACCCCTCCACTTT
few TRBJ2-3 TRBV6-1 . CASRQDTQYF TGTGCCAGCAGGCAAGATACGCAGTATTTT
many TRBJ2-2 TRBV20-1 TRBD1 CSAPRDRGTGELFF TGCAGTGCTCCCAGGGACAGGGGTACCGGGGAGCTGTTTTTT
few TRBJ1-1 TRBV20-1 . CSAREGGGNMNTEAFF TGCAGTGCTAGAGAGGGGGGCGGGAACATGAACACTGAAGCTTTCTTT
. TRBJ2-6 TRBV6-1 TRBD1 CASSIQTGSRAGANVLTF TGTGCCAGCAGTATTCAGACAGGGTCCCGCGCTGGGGCCAACGTCCTGACTTTC
few TRBJ2-5 TRBV7-3 . CASSVGGQQETQYF TGTGCCAGCAGCGTCGGAGGCCAGCAAGAGACCCAGTACTTC
many TRBJ2-5 TRBV12-3/TRBV12-4 TRBD1 CASSLRQGPQETQYF TGTGCCAGCAGTCTCCGACAGGGACCCCAAGAGACCCAGTACTTC
many TRBJ2-3 TRBV7-3 TRBD2 CASSFLASGPTDTQYF TGTGCCAGCAGCTTTCTGGCTAGCGGTCCCACAGATACGCAGTATTTT
. TRBJ2-3 TRBV7-3 . CASSQAPADTQYF TGTGCCAGCAGCCAGGCCCCGGCAGATACGCAGTATTTT
many TRBJ2-3 TRBV4-2 TRBD2 CASSHEASSGGWSDTQYF TGTGCCAGCAGCCACGAGGCCTCTAGCGGGGGATGGTCAGATACGCAGTATTTT
many TRBJ1-2 TRBV4-1 TRBD1 CASSQDRGQGSTRRMGYTF TGCGCCAGCAGCCAAGATAGAGGACAGGGGTCTACCCGCCGTATGGGCTACACCTTC
. TRBJ2-4 TRBV9 . CASSVEGQGLIQYF TGTGCCAGCAGCGTAGAGGGGCAGGGGCTCATTCAGTACTTC
. TRBJ2-5 TRBV7-6 TRBD1 CASSLATGSETQYF TGTGCCAGCAGCTTAGCGACAGGGTCGGAGACCCAGTACTTC
many TRBJ1-2 TRBV7-3 TRBD1 CASSAQGGEGYTF TGTGCCAGCAGCGCTCAGGGGGGAGAAGGCTACACCTTC
few TRBJ2-3 TRBV7-3 . CASSPRSGVGTDTQYF TGTGCCAGCAGCCCCCGGAGCGGTGTGGGCACAGATACGCAGTATTTT
many TRBJ1-1 TRBV7-2 . CASSLRGPDTEAFF TGTGCCAGCAGCTTAAGAGGGCCGGACACTGAAGCTTTCTTT
. TRBJ2-5 TRBV9 . CDSSVDGGSGETQYF TGTGACAGCAGCGTAGATGGGGGGTCGGGAGAGACCCAGTACTTC
many TRBJ1-5 TRBV7-2 TRBD1 CASSSTGQGGPQHF TGTGCCAGCAGCTCGACCGGGCAGGGGGGGCCCCAGCATTTT
many TRBJ2-7 TRBV14 TRBD1 CASSVRDRAIYEQYF TGTGCCAGCAGCGTCCGGGACAGGGCGATCTACGAGCAGTACTTC
. TRBJ1-1 TRBV7-9 TRBD1 CASRTNRGTMNTEAFF TGTGCCAGCAGAACCAACAGGGGTACGATGAACACTGAAGCTTTCTTT
few TRBJ2-5 TRBV18 . CASFTRQGTVTQYF TGTGCCAGCTTCACCCGGCAGGGAACAGTGACCCAGTACTTC
few TRBJ2-3 TRBV12-3/TRBV12-4 TRBD2 CASSFIRLAGRTDTQYF TGTGCCAGCAGTTTTATCCGACTAGCGGGACGCACAGATACGCAGTATTTT
few TRBJ2-7 TRBV6-1 . CASIQRGSYEQYF TGTGCCAGCATCCAACGGGGCTCGTACGAGCAGTACTTC
few TRBJ2-5 TRBV18 . CASSSGRNQETQYF TGTGCCAGCTCATCGGGACGGAACCAAGAGACCCAGTACTTC
. TRBJ1-5 TRBV20-1 TRBD1 CSAPDRPGNQPQHF TGCAGTGCCCCGGACAGGCCGGGCAATCAGCCCCAGCATTTT
many TRBJ2-3 TRBV7-9 TRBD1 CASSPPRGRRGDTQYF TGTGCCAGCAGCCCACCGAGGGGGCGAAGGGGAGATACGCAGTATTTT
many TRBJ1-3 TRBV15 . CATSGSLTNTIYF TGTGCCACCAGCGGGTCCCTTACCAACACCATATATTTT
many TRBJ1-1 TRBV11-2 . CASSPRPRQAVNTEAFF TGTGCCAGCAGCCCACGCCCCAGACAGGCCGTGAACACTGAAGCTTTCTTT
few TRBJ2-7 TRBV7-2 TRBD1 CASSPSGQGVYEQYF TGTGCCAGCAGCCCTTCAGGACAGGGGGTCTACGAGCAGTACTTC